Below, 10 T cell receptor beta chains from the same sample are listed, as sequenced in a study of vaccination effects on CD4 cells after COVID-19. Before sequencing, viral peptide pools were used by the ViraFEST assay to expand antigen-specific CD4+ T cells. Culture lasted roughly 9 days before CD4+ T cell isolation. Either the mRNA-1273 or the BNT162b2 vaccine was given to participants as two doses. Produced via immunoSEQ multiplex PCR; TCRdb's table is partial and in-frame only. This sample yields 23,000 or so clones, of which about four fifths are seen a single time; 5.6% belongs to the top ten. Their target antigens are unknown. This material consisted of CD4+ T cells from PBMCs cultured with SARS-CoV-2 spike peptides, taken after COVID-19 vaccination. The receptors were sampled from a human donor who received a COVID-19 vaccine. Some clones in this sample may be carry-over from other donors' samples.

The V gene is TRBV21-1, the J gene TRBJ2-1; the table's D call, TRBD1, has no DNA check behind it. TRBV21-1 is listed as a pseudogene. This CDR3 contains 15 residues. In DNA form, the CDR3 reads TGTGCCAGCACCCCAGAGGGGGACCTTTACAATGAGCAGTTCTTC. This sequence encodes CASTPEGDLYNEQFF.

This chain links TRBV5-4 with TRBJ1-2, with TRBD1 as a possible D gene (6 bases). Germline CDR1 reads SGHNT; CDR2 reads YYREEE (reference sequence). The CDR3 length is 16 residues. V gave up 4 bases and J gave up 2 bases, with 18 bases separating them. CDR3 nucleotide sequence: TGTGCCAGCAGCCGGGCGGGACACAACTTAAACTATGGCTACACCTTC. This codes for CASSRAGHNLNYGYTF.

The chain has TRBV19 and TRBJ2-2; possibly TRBD1 for D (5 bases). The CDR3 is 15 amino acids. The germline V gene encodes CDR1 LNHDA and CDR2 SQIVND (reference sequence). V was shortened by 6 bases and J by 5 bases, with 16 bases between the two germline ends. Written as DNA, the CDR3 is TGTGCCAGTAGGACTTCAGGGTATGCAACCGGGGAGCTGTTTTTT. Protein sequence: CASRTSGYATGELFF.

Written as DNA, the CDR3 is TGTGCCAGCAGCTTAGGGGCCAGTCTCCAAGAGACCCAGTACTTC. It is translated as CASSLGASLQETQYF. The chain links TRBV7-6 to TRBJ2-5; D is undetermined. The CDR3 sequence is 15 residues long. The germline gives CDR1 SGHVS, CDR2 FNYEAQ. Trimming cost V 1 base and J 1 base, with 10 bases left between them.

The rearrangement uses TRBV24-1 and TRBJ2-3; 7 bases agree with TRBD2. CDR3 length: 15 amino acids. Germline V gene lookup returns CDR1 KGHDR and CDR2 SFDVKD. With V trimmed by 6 bases and J by 2 bases, 7 bases remained unmatched. CDR3 region: CATSSTSVATDTQYF. The CDR3 DNA is TGTGCCACCAGTAGTACTAGCGTGGCCACAGATACGCAGTATTTT.

This clone was counted once. The chain couples TRBV18 to TRBJ1-3, with D unclear. In germline, CDR1 is KGHSH, CDR2 LQKENI. Trimming took off 3 bases at V and 0 bases at J, with 9 bases between the two ends. The CDR3 covers 15 residues. The CDR3 region has the DNA TGTGCCAGCTCACCCCGCTCGACCTCTGGAAACACCATATATTTT. It translates to CASSPRSTSGNTIYF. The full variable domain, with the rest looked up from reference TRBV18 and TRBJ1-3, is NAGVMQNPRHLVRRRGQEARLRCSPMKGHSHVYWYRQLPEEGLKFMVYLQKENIIDESGMPKERFSAEFPKEGPSILRIQQVVRGDSAAYFCASSPRSTSGNTIYFGEGSWLTVV.

This clone came up once. The chain couples TRBV11-2 to TRBJ1-1; unclear D gene. Germline CDR1 and CDR2: SGHAT and FQNNGV. There are 14 residues in the CDR3. V lost 0 bases and J 0 bases, leaving 5 bases between the germline ends. CDR3 protein: CASSLDRVNTEAFF. For the CDR3, the DNA is TGTGCCAGCAGCTTAGACCGGGTGAACACTGAAGCTTTCTTT.

The chain carries TRBV7-3 and TRBJ2-6; 7 nucleotides match TRBD2. The CDR3 consists of 18 residues. Germline V lookup: CDR1 SGHTA, CDR2 FQGTGA. The trim removed 2 bases at V and 1 base at J, leaving 8 bases unmatched. CDR3 amino acids: CASSLDGGGPSGANVLTF. In nucleotides, the CDR3 is TGTGCCAGCAGCTTAGACGGCGGGGGACCGTCTGGGGCCAACGTCCTGACTTTC. The entire variable domain, with the rest obtained from reference TRBV7-3 and TRBJ2-6, is as follows: GAGVSQTPSNKVTEKGKYVELRCDPISGHTALYWYRQSLGQGPEFLIYFQGTGAADDSGLPNDRFFAVRPEGSVSTLKIQRTERGDSAVYLCASSLDGGGPSGANVLTFGAGSRLTVL.

This clone appeared a single time. The CDR3 protein is CARSFKRTVPYEQYV. CDR3 DNA: TGTGCCAGAAGCTTTAAAAGGACAGTTCCCTACGAGCAGTACGTC. The gene calls are TRBV5-3 and TRBJ2-7; the D gene is possibly TRBD1 (6 bases). TRBV5-3 is assigned to the ORF class and has an uncertain function. The CDR3 runs 15 residues. Trimming removed 2 bases at V and 2 bases at J, with 14 bases between.

This clone was observed a single time. V usage is TRBV4-1 and J usage is TRBJ1-2, with a tentative D call TRBD1 (5 bases). Trimming stripped 1 base from V and 0 bases from J, with 15 bases between. The V gene's germline CDR1 is MGHRA and CDR2 YSYEKL. The CDR3 spans 17 residues. The CDR3 bases are TGCGCCAGCAGCCAAGGATTGCGGGGGAATACTAACTATGGCTACACCTTC. Residues: CASSQGLRGNTNYGYTF.